Presented here are 10 T cell receptor beta chains from one specimen sequenced in a study of blood T cell repertoires in COVID-19. TCRdb's table, derived via immunoSEQ multiplex PCR, lists solely in-frame clones and lacks some. Of hundreds of thousands of clones in the sample, more than 85% were seen once. The sample consisted of PBMCs or T cells enriched from blood (not recorded which). The receptors come from a woman in her thirties who had recovered from COVID-19.

The chain has TRBV3-1 (or the pseudogene TRBV3-2) and TRBJ1-5; D is undetermined. The CDR3 length is 15 residues. From germline, CDR1 is LGHDT and CDR2 YNNKEL (reference sequence). V lost 4 bases, J lost 0 bases, and 10 bases lay in between. DNA for the CDR3: TGTGCCAGCAGCCCTTACTCAGGTAGCAATCAGCCCCAGCATTTT. This sequence encodes CASSPYSGSNQPQHF.

This clone was seen more than once but under ten times. The CDR3: CASSSTGGQRSQHF. DNA of the CDR3: TGTGCCAGCAGTTCTACAGGGGGCCAAAGGTCCCAGCATTTT. The rearrangement uses TRBV28 and TRBJ1-5; 9 nucleotides match TRBD1. Per germline, CDR1 MDHEN and CDR2 SYDVKM. The CDR3 totals 14 residues. V dropped 4 bases and J dropped 11; count of bases not matched to a gene: 9.

The V call is TRBV2, the J call TRBJ1-1; unclear D gene. V lost 2 bases, J lost 7 bases, and 8 bases lay in between. Germline lookup yields CDR1 SNHLY and CDR2 FYNNEI. CDR3 length equals 12 residues. CDR3 protein: CASSERLLEAFF. The CDR3, as DNA: TGTGCCAGCAGTGAACGACTTCTTGAAGCTTTCTTT.

This chain connects TRBV18 to TRBJ2-2, with 13 bases lining up with TRBD2. Germline CDR1 is KGHSH and CDR2 is LQKENI. V lost 6 bases, J lost 5 bases, and 9 bases stayed unmatched. The CDR3 covers 17 residues. This CDR3 reads CASSRTSGGRWTGELFF. The CDR3 DNA reads TGTGCCAGCTCGCGGACTAGCGGGGGCCGTTGGACCGGGGAGCTGTTTTTT.

This chain uses TRBV18 with TRBJ1-6, with TRBD1 matching over 8 bases. This CDR3 is built from 17 residues. V dropped 0 bases and J dropped 3; count of bases not matched to a gene: 4. CDR1 is KGHSH and CDR2 is LQKENI in the germline V gene. The chain's CDR3 is CASSPPYDRGYNSPLHF. As DNA, the CDR3 is TGTGCCAGCTCACCACCCTATGACAGGGGCTATAATTCACCCCTCCACTTT.

The chain couples TRBV2 to TRBJ1-2, with D unresolved. The CDR3 runs to 11 residues. V lost 6 bases and J lost 7, with 9 bases in between. The germline V gene encodes CDR1 SNHLY and CDR2 FYNNEI. For the CDR3, the DNA is TGTGCCAGCAGGGGCAATCGTGGCTACACCTTC. It specifies CASRGNRGYTF. Full variable domain (remainder filled in from reference TRBV2 and TRBJ1-2): EPEVTQTPSHQVTQMGQEVILRCVPISNHLYFYWYRQILGQKVEFLVSFYNNEISEKSEIFDDQFSVERPDGSNFTLKIRSTKLEDSAMYFCASRGNRGYTFGSGTRLTVV.

This chain links TRBV28 with TRBJ1-1; D is possibly TRBD1 (6 bases). This CDR3 has 16 amino acids. CDR1 is MDHEN and CDR2 is SYDVKM in the germline V gene. Trimming took 10 bases from V and 0 from J, leaving 21 bases between them. CDR3: CATTPFKTGMNTEAFF. In DNA, the CDR3 is TGTGCCACCACACCCTTCAAAACAGGGATGAACACTGAAGCTTTCTTT.

The sample holds a few counts of this clone. The rearrangement joins TRBV18 to TRBJ1-4; D not resolved. Deletions cut 8 bases from V and 3 bases from J, with 10 bases between. CDR1 and CDR2 from the germline V gene are KGHSH and LQKENI. The CDR3 runs to 13 residues. The CDR3 bases are TGTGCCAGCAGAACGGTGTCTAATGAAAAACTGTTTTTT. Its translation is CASRTVSNEKLFF.

The V gene is TRBV19, the J gene TRBJ2-5; 7 nucleotides match TRBD1. V shed 6 bases and J 5 bases; nucleotides not matched to a gene: 9. The germline gives CDR1 LNHDA, CDR2 SQIVND (reference sequence). This CDR3 is 14 amino acids long. CDR3 protein: CASSLQGIEETQYF. The DNA for the CDR3 is TGTGCCAGTAGCTTACAGGGGATCGAGGAGACCCAGTACTTC.

This clone is a singleton in its sample. This rearrangement joins TRBV18 to TRBJ1-5; tentative D call: TRBD1 (5 bases). CDR1 KGHSH and CDR2 LQKENI come from the germline V gene. The CDR3 spans 14 residues. V was cut by 5 bases and J by 5 bases, with 13 bases left in between. Written as DNA, the CDR3 is TGTGCCAGCTCAGCAGGGAAAGTGGATCAGCCCCAGCATTTT. Protein product: CASSAGKVDQPQHF.